This TCR beta chain comes out of a study of T cells in Graves' hyperthyroidism and ophthalmopathy. This CDR3 comprises 14 residues. CDR1 SGDLS and CDR2 YYNGEE come from the germline V gene. V was shortened by 0 bases and J by 6 bases, with 7 bases between the two germline ends. Amplification yielded TCR beta CDR3 regions, with RNA transcripts as the source. A first-round RT-PCR of the TCR CDR3 used the HTBI primer set. TCRdb recomputed calls from the multiplex PCR reads with MiXCR, one row per CDR3 protein. The sample includes around 350,000 distinct CDR3 sequences, about 15% seen only once; the top ten take around 20%. This clonotype was observed a few times.

This TCR was sampled from a woman younger than 45 with Graves' ophthalmopathy. Sequencing was performed on blood. The V call is TRBV9, the J call TRBJ2-6; no clear D gene. CDR3 DNA sequence: TGTGCCAGCAGCGTAGAAGGTTTGGCCAACGTCCTGACTTTC. It is translated as CASSVEGLANVLTF.